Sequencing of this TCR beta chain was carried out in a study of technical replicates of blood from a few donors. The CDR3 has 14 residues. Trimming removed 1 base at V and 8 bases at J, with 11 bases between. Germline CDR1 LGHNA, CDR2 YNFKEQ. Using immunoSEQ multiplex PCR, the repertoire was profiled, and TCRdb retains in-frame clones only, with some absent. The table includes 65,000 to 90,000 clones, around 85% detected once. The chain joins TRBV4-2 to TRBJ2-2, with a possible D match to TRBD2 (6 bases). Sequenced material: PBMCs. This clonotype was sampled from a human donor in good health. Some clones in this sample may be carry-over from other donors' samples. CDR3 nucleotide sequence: TGTGCCAGCAGCCAAGTAGCGAGCGGGGGGGAGCTGTTTTTT. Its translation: CASSQVASGGELFF.